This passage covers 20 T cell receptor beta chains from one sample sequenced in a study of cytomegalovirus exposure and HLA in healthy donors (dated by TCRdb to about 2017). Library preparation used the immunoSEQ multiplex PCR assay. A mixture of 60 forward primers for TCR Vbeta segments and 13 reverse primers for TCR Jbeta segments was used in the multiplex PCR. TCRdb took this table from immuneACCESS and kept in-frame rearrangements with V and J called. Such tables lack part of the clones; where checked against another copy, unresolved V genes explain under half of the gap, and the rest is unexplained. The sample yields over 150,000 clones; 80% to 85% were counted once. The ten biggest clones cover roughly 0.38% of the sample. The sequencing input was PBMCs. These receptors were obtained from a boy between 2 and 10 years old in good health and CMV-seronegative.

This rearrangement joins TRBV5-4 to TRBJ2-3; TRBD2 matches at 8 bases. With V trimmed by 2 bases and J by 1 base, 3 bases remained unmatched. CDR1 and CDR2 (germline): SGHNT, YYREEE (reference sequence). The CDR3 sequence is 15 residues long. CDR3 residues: CASSFPAGGTDTQYF. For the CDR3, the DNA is TGTGCCAGCAGCTTCCCAGCGGGAGGCACAGATACGCAGTATTTT.

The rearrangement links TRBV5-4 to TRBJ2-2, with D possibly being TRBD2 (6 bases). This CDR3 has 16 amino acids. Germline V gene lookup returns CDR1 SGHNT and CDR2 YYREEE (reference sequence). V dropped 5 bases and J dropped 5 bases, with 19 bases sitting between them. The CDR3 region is CASSWGGSIGTGELFF. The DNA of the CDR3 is TGTGCCAGCAGTTGGGGAGGCAGTATCGGAACCGGGGAGCTGTTTTTT.

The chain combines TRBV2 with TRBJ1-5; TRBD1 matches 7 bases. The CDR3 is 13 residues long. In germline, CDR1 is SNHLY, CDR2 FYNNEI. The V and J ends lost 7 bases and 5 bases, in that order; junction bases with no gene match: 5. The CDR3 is CASNADRDQPQHF. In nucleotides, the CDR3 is TGTGCCAGCAACGCTGACAGGGATCAGCCCCAGCATTTT.

In nucleotides, the CDR3 is TGTGCCAGCAGTGAAGAGGGCAGGGAAAACACCGGGGAGCTGTTTTTT. Its protein product is CASSEEGRENTGELFF. V and J are TRBV2 and TRBJ2-2; tentative D call: TRBD1 (5 bases). Per the germline V gene, CDR1 is SNHLY and CDR2 is FYNNEI. The CDR3 sequence is 16 residues long. The V end lost 1 base, the J end lost 2 bases, and 11 bases lay between the germline ends.

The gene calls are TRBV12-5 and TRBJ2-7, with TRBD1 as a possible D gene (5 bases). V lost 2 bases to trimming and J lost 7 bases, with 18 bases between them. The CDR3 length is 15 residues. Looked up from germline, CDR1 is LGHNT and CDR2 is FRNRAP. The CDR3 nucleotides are TGTGCTAGTGGTTTGTCAAGACAGCTACCCTTAGAGCAGTACTTC. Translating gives CASGLSRQLPLEQYF. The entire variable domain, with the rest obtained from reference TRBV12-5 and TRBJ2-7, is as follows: DARVTQTPRHKVTEMGQEVTMRCQPILGHNTVFWYRQTMMQGLELLAYFRNRAPLDDSGMPKDRFSAEMPDATLATLKIQPSEPRDSAVYFCASGLSRQLPLEQYFGPGTRLTVT.

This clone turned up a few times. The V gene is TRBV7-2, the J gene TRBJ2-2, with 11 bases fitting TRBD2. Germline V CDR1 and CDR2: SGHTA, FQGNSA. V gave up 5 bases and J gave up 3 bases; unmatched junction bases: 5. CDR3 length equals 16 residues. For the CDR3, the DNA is TGTGCCAGCAGCATAACTAGCGGGAGTTACACCGGGGAGCTGTTTTTT. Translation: CASSITSGSYTGELFF. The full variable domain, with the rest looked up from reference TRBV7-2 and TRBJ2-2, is GAGVSQSPSNKVTEKGKDVELRCDPISGHTALYWYRQSLGQGLEFLIYFQGNSAPDKSGLPSDRFSAERTGGSVSTLTIQRTQQEDSAVYLCASSITSGSYTGELFFGEGSRLTVL.

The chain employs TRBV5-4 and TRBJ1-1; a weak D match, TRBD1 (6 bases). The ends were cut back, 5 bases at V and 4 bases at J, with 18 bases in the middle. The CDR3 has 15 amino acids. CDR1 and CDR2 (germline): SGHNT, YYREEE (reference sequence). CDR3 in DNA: TGTGCCAGCAGTGTACCCCCGGGGGGCCCCACTGAAGCTTTCTTT. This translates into CASSVPPGGPTEAFF.

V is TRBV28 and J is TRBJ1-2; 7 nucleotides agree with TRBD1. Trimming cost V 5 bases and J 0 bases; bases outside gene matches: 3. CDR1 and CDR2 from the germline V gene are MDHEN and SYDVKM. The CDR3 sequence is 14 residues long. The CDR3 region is CASSGQETNYGYTF. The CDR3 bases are TGTGCCAGCAGTGGACAGGAAACTAACTATGGCTACACCTTC.

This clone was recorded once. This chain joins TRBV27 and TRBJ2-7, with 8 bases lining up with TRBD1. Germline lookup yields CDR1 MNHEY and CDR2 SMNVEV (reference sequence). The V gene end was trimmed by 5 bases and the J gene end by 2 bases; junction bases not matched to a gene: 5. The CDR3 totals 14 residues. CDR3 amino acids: CASSPQGVPYEQYF. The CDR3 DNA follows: TGTGCCAGCAGTCCACAGGGGGTCCCCTACGAGCAGTACTTC.

The CDR3 nucleotides read TGTGCCAGCAGTGGGACAGGGGAAAGCAATCAGCCCCAGCATTTT. Protein sequence: CASSGTGESNQPQHF. The J gene is TRBJ1-5, the V gene TRBV2; 9 bases are shared with TRBD1. The V segment lost 4 bases and the J segment 1 base; nucleotides outside the gene matches: 2. CDR3 length: 15 amino acids. Germline CDR1 SNHLY, CDR2 FYNNEI.

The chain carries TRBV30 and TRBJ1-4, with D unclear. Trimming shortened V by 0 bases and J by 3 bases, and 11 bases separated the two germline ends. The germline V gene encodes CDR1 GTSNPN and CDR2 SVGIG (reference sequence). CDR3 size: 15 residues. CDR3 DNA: TGTGCCTGGAGTGTACTAGGCCAGTCTAATGAAAAACTGTTTTTT. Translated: CAWSVLGQSNEKLFF.

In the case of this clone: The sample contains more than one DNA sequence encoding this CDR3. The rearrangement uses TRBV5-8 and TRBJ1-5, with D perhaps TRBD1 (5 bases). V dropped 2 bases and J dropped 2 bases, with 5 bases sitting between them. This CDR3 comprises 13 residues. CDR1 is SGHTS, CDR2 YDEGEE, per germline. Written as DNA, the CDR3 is TGTGCCAGCAGCTTCAGGGGCAATCAGCCCCAGCATTTT. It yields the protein CASSFRGNQPQHF.

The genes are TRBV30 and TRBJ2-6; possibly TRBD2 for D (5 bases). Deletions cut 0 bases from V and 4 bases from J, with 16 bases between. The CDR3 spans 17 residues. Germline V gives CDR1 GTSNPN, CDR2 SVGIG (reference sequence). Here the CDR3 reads CAWSVLARAAGANVLTF. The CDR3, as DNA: TGTGCCTGGAGTGTATTAGCGAGGGCCGCAGGGGCCAACGTCCTGACTTTC.

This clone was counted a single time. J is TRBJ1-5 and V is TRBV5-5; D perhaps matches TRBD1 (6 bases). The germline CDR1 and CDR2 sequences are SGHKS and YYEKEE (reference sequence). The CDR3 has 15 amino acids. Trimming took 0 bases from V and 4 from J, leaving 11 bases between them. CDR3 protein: CASSLVDRVNQPQHF. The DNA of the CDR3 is TGTGCCAGCAGCTTGGTGGACAGAGTTAATCAGCCCCAGCATTTT.

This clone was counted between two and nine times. The CDR3 region is CASSPILAVLAYEQYF. The CDR3 nucleotides are TGTGCCAGCAGCCCGATACTAGCGGTTCTAGCCTACGAGCAGTACTTC. The chain links TRBV11-2 to TRBJ2-7; 8 nucleotides match TRBD2. The V gene end was trimmed by 5 bases and the J gene end by 2 bases; junction bases not matched to a gene: 11. Looked up from germline, CDR1 is SGHAT and CDR2 is FQNNGV. The CDR3 has 16 amino acids.

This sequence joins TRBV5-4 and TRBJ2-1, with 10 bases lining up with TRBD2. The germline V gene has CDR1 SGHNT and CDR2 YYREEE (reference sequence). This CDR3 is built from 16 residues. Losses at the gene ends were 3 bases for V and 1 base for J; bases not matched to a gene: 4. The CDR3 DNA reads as TGTGCCAGCAGCTCATTAGCGGGAGGTTCCTACAATGAGCAGTTCTTC. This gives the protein CASSSLAGGSYNEQFF. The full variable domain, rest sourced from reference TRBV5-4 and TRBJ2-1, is ETGVTQSPTHLIKTRGQQVTLRCSSQSGHNTVSWYQQALGQGPQFIFQYYREEENGRGNFPPRFSGLQFPNYSSELNVNALELDDSALYLCASSSLAGGSYNEQFFGPGTRLTVL.

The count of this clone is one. The CDR3: CASSRGQGIDEQFF. The CDR3 nucleotides are TGTGCCAGCAGTAGAGGACAGGGGATTGATGAGCAGTTCTTC. The rearrangement uses TRBV2 and TRBJ2-1, with TRBD1 matching 9 bases. Germline V gene sequence: CDR1 SNHLY, CDR2 FYNNEI. Unmatched junction bases numbered 7, after V lost 5 bases and J lost 8 bases. The CDR3 covers 14 residues.

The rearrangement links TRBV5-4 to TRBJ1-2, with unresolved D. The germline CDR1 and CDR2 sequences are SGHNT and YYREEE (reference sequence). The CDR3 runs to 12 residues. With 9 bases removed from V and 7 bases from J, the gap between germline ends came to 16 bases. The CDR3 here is CAILSSEGGYTF. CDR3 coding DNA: TGTGCCATTCTCTCCAGCGAGGGTGGCTACACCTTC.

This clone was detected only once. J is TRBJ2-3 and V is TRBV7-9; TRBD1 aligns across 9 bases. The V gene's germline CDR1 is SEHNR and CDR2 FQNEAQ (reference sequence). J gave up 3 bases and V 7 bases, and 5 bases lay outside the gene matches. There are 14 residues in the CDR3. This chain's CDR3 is CASIPGTGTDTQYF. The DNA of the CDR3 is TGTGCCAGCATTCCCGGGACAGGGACAGATACGCAGTATTTT.

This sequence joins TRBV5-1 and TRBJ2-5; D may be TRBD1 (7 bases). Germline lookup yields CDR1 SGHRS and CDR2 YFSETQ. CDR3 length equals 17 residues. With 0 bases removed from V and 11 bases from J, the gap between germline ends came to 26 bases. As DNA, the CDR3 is TGCGCCAGCAGCTTGGCGGCAGGGGGGTCCCCCGAGGGGGAGCAGTACTTC. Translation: CASSLAAGGSPEGEQYF.